These 32 T cell receptor beta chains came from one sample sequenced in a study of Ad26.COV2.S vaccination and SARS-CoV-2 variants. The protocol was immunoSEQ multiplex PCR, while the TCRdb copy is restricted to in-frame clones and leaves out a portion. The data hold more than 300,000 clones, with roughly 86% observed a single time. The sample's treatment: about 20 received Ad26.COV2.S at low or high dose, single or two shots; five or six received placebo; per-sample allocation not given. Sampling was performed 63 days after the first vaccine or placebo injection. The sequencing used peripheral blood, collected in a trial of Ad26.COV2.S vaccine versus placebo. All receptors derive from a person aged 18-60 years who received the Ad26.COV2.S COVID-19 vaccine or a placebo.

This chain uses TRBV5-6 with TRBJ2-7; no clear D gene. The CDR3 totals 14 residues. Germline CDR1 SGHDT, CDR2 YYEEEE. V gave up 0 bases and J gave up 2 bases, with 9 bases separating them. The CDR3 DNA reads TGTGCCAGCAGCTTGGGGGCCAGAACCTACGAGCAGTACTTC. Protein product: CASSLGARTYEQYF.

CDR3 region: CASSLVTGANQPQHF. The DNA for the CDR3 is TGTGCCAGCAGTTTAGTGACAGGGGCAAATCAGCCCCAGCATTTT. The J gene is TRBJ1-5, the V gene TRBV27; TRBD1 matches at 8 bases. Per the germline V gene, CDR1 is MNHEY and CDR2 is SMNVEV (reference sequence). The CDR3 consists of 15 residues. V dropped 2 bases and J dropped 4; count of bases not matched to a gene: 4.

The chain joins TRBV9 to TRBJ2-2; TRBD1 matches 8 bases. The CDR3 runs to 16 residues. Unmatched junction bases numbered 11, after V lost 4 bases and J lost 6 bases. Germline V lookup: CDR1 SGDLS, CDR2 YYNGEE. The CDR3 loop reads CASSTDRAMGAGELFF. The CDR3 region has the DNA TGTGCCAGCAGCACGGACAGGGCGATGGGGGCCGGGGAGCTGTTTTTT.

This clone was detected only once. V is TRBV14 and J is TRBJ2-3, with 12 bases identical to TRBD1. Germline lookup yields CDR1 SGHDN and CDR2 FVKESK. Trimming at V came to 4 bases and at J to 8 bases, leaving 13 bases not matched to a gene. The CDR3 runs to 17 residues. CDR3 coding DNA: TGTGCCAGCAGCCCGGGACAGGGGGCGTCGAAGGGACTTACGCAGTATTTT. Amino acid sequence: CASSPGQGASKGLTQYF.

V gene TRBV6-2 or TRBV6-3 combines with J gene TRBJ1-2; 11 bases map to TRBD1. This CDR3 is 15 amino acids long. V gave up 5 bases and J gave up 8 bases; unmatched junction bases: 10. CDR1 and CDR2 (germline): MNHEY, SVGEGT. CDR3 in DNA: TGTGCCAGCAGTCAAATGGACAGGGGGCGCGGGGGCTACACCTTC. This sequence encodes CASSQMDRGRGGYTF.

This clone came up once. The V call is TRBV12-3 or TRBV12-4, the J call TRBJ1-4; tentatively, D is TRBD1 (5 bases). The V end lost 6 bases, the J end lost 15 bases, and 17 bases lay between the germline ends. The length of the CDR3 is 12 residues. Written as DNA, the CDR3 is TGTGCCAGCAGCCTAGGAGGGGATCCAATGTTTTTT. Amino acids: CASSLGGDPMFF.

The chain employs TRBV11-3 and TRBJ1-1; D is unclear. CDR3 length equals 15 residues. V was shortened by 3 bases and J by 0 bases, with 11 bases between the two germline ends. Germline V gene sequence: CDR1 SGHNT, CDR2 YENEEA. The CDR3 protein is CASSLDHSMNTEAFF. CDR3 coding DNA: TGTGCCAGCAGCTTGGACCACTCCATGAACACTGAAGCTTTCTTT.

The chain has TRBV9 and TRBJ1-4; no clear D. Trimming pared 3 bases from V and 0 bases from J, leaving 6 bases between. The germline CDR1 and CDR2 sequences are SGDLS and YYNGEE. The CDR3 contains 14 residues. The CDR3 loop is CASSGYATNEKLFF. CDR3 coding DNA: TGTGCCAGCAGCGGGTATGCAACTAATGAAAAACTGTTTTTT.

This clone showed up just once. The rearrangement uses TRBV7-2 and TRBJ2-7; D remains ambiguous. V was cut by 1 base and J by 4 bases, with 14 bases left in between. The CDR3 runs to 15 residues. Germline values: CDR1 SGHTA, CDR2 FQGNSA. CDR3 region: CASSLEGSPTYEQYF. The DNA for the CDR3 is TGTGCCAGCAGCTTAGAGGGCAGTCCTACATACGAGCAGTACTTC.

Only one count was recorded for this clone. As DNA, the CDR3 is TGTGCCAGCAGCCCCCTTACGGACGGGGACTACGAGCAGTACTTC. Its protein is CASSPLTDGDYEQYF. The chain couples TRBV5-4 to TRBJ2-7; TRBD2 might be the D (5 bases). Between the trimmed V and J ends, which lost 4 bases and 3 bases, there was a span of 17 bases. Germline CDR1 reads SGHNT; CDR2 reads YYREEE (reference sequence). The CDR3 runs to 15 residues.

The chain links TRBV11-2 to TRBJ1-2; the match to TRBD1 covers 8 bases. The germline V gene has CDR1 SGHAT and CDR2 FQNNGV. V was clipped by 4 bases and J by 8 bases; unmatched bases: 12. The CDR3 totals 15 residues. CDR3 sequence: CASSYGTGISGGYTF. DNA of the CDR3: TGTGCCAGCAGCTACGGGACAGGCATTTCGGGAGGCTACACCTTC.

The J gene is TRBJ1-1, the V gene TRBV29-1; no firm D call. Germline V CDR1 and CDR2: SQVTM, ANQGSEA. Deletions cut 0 bases from V and 11 bases from J, with 13 bases between. This CDR3 has 12 amino acids. The CDR3 reads CSVEDMARLAFF. The CDR3 DNA reads as TGCAGCGTTGAAGATATGGCCCGACTGGCTTTCTTT.

The CDR3 nucleotides are TGTGCCAGTAGCCGCAGGGGAAGCTTGACGGGCAATGAGCAGTTCTTC. Translated, it gives CASSRRGSLTGNEQFF. The rearrangement uses TRBV19 and TRBJ2-1; D may be TRBD1 (6 bases). Germline V gene data show CDR1 as LNHDA and CDR2 as SQIVND (reference sequence). The V end lost 6 bases, the J end lost 6 bases, and 21 bases lay between the germline ends. The CDR3 covers 16 residues.

The genes are TRBV29-1 and TRBJ1-4; a weak D match, TRBD1 (6 bases). The CDR3 contains 12 residues. The germline V gene has CDR1 SQVTM and CDR2 ANQGSEA. V was cut by 2 bases and J by 5 bases, with 6 bases left in between. The CDR3 loop reads CSVEQGNEKLFF. The CDR3 DNA sequence: TGCAGCGTTGAACAGGGGAATGAAAAACTGTTTTTT.

The chain carries TRBV27 and TRBJ1-4; possible D gene TRBD1, 6 bases. The V gene lost 2 bases and the J gene lost 5 bases, with 15 bases spanning the gap. The length of the CDR3 is 16 residues. The germline CDR1 and CDR2 sequences are MNHEY and SMNVEV (reference sequence). DNA for the CDR3: TGTGCCAGCAGTTTACAAGGGGCAGGGGTAAATGAAAAACTGTTTTTT. Its protein is CASSLQGAGVNEKLFF.

The rearrangement links TRBV7-8 to TRBJ1-5; D gene ambiguous. The germline gives CDR1 SGHVS, CDR2 FQNEAQ. CDR3 length: 15 amino acids. V lost 1 base, J lost 9 bases, and 16 bases lay in between. The CDR3 bases are TGTGCCAGCAGCTTAGGGGAACGGCTTATTCGGCCCCAGCATTTT. Translated: CASSLGERLIRPQHF. The full variable domain, with the rest looked up from reference TRBV7-8 and TRBJ1-5, is GAGVSQSPRYKVAKRGQDVALRCDPISGHVSLFWYQQALGQGPEFLTYFQNEAQLDKSGLPSDRFFAERPEGSVSTLKIQRTQQEDSAVYLCASSLGERLIRPQHFGDGTRLSIL.

The chain couples TRBV19 to TRBJ2-2, with D possibly matching TRBD1 (5 bases). The CDR3 consists of 16 residues. In germline, CDR1 is LNHDA, CDR2 SQIVND (reference sequence). The V and J ends lost 2 bases and 4 bases respectively, with 14 bases between them. The CDR3 region has the DNA TGTGCCAGTAGTATATTGCCAGGGATCGGCACCGGGGAGCTGTTTTTT. It yields the protein CASSILPGIGTGELFF.

This clone was picked up a small number of times. V is TRBV15 and J is TRBJ1-3; TRBD1 might be the D (6 bases). Trimming shortened V by 0 bases and J by 2 bases, and 11 bases separated the two germline ends. Germline CDR1 reads LNHNV; CDR2 reads YYDKDF (reference sequence). This CDR3 is built from 16 residues. The CDR3 region has the DNA TGTGCCACCAGCAGAGATAGGCGGGACACTGGAAACACCATATATTTT. Protein product: CATSRDRRDTGNTIYF.

A single count supports this clone. This chain connects TRBV19 to TRBJ1-5; 9 bases align to TRBD1. The CDR3 contains 16 residues. V shed 8 bases and J 6 bases; nucleotides not matched to a gene: 14. CDR1 is LNHDA and CDR2 is SQIVND in the germline V gene (reference sequence). CDR3 loop: CASHAGTGIGGQPQHF. CDR3 DNA: TGTGCCAGTCACGCCGGGACAGGGATTGGTGGTCAGCCCCAGCATTTT.

V gene TRBV3-1 (or the pseudogene TRBV3-2) combines with J gene TRBJ1-2; 11 bases are a match to TRBD1. V lost 1 base and J lost 8; bases outside the gene matches: 9. CDR1 is LGHDT, CDR2 YNNKEL, per germline (reference sequence). The CDR3 sequence is 16 residues long. CDR3 protein: CASSQVAGQGAGGYTF. The CDR3 DNA follows: TGTGCCAGCAGCCAAGTGGCCGGACAGGGGGCTGGAGGCTACACCTTC.

The chain recombines TRBV6-2 or TRBV6-3 with TRBJ2-7; 9 bases match TRBD1. The CDR3 covers 16 residues. CDR1 is MNHEY, CDR2 SVGEGT, per germline. Unmatched junction bases numbered 6, after V lost 0 bases and J lost 3 bases. CDR3 DNA sequence: TGTGCCAGCAGTTACTCAGGGGGACAGGGTGGCTACGAGCAGTACTTC. Amino acid sequence: CASSYSGGQGGYEQYF.

This clone was detected only a few times. The CDR3 spells CASSITNTEAFF. CDR3 DNA: TGTGCCAGCAGCATAACGAACACTGAAGCTTTCTTT. The rearrangement joins TRBV2 to TRBJ1-1, with no clear D. This CDR3 has 12 amino acids. Germline CDR1 reads SNHLY; CDR2 reads FYNNEI. The V and J ends lost 6 bases and 1 base respectively, with 6 bases between them.

The CDR3 DNA reads TGTGCCAGCAGTCGAACGAGCTCCTATAATTCACCCCTCCACTTT. Protein sequence: CASSRTSSYNSPLHF. The rearrangement links TRBV6-5 to TRBJ1-6; D remains ambiguous. Germline CDR1 MNHEY, CDR2 SVGAGI. The CDR3 runs 15 residues. With 5 bases removed from V and 0 bases from J, the gap between germline ends came to 8 bases.

This clone showed up just a few times. The V gene is TRBV6-5, the J gene TRBJ1-5; TRBD1 matches 7 bases. From germline, CDR1 is MNHEY and CDR2 SVGAGI. V was pared by 7 bases and J by 4 bases, with 4 bases of the junction left unmatched. This CDR3 has 13 residues. The DNA for the CDR3 is TGTGCCAGCAAGGGGACAGTTAATCAGCCCCAGCATTTT. It translates to CASKGTVNQPQHF.

J is TRBJ2-5 and V is TRBV3-1 (or the pseudogene TRBV3-2); D tentatively reads TRBD1 or TRBD2 (7 bases each). V was trimmed by 1 base and J by 5 bases, leaving 17 bases between them. Germline-derived CDR1 and CDR2 are LGHDT and YNNKEL (reference sequence). The CDR3 has 16 amino acids. The CDR3 DNA sequence: TGTGCCAGCAGCCAAGTTTCAGGGGGGGCCGGTGAGACCCAGTACTTC. Protein product: CASSQVSGGAGETQYF.

Concerning this clone itself: Other DNA sequences from this sample encode an identical CDR3 as well. The chain links TRBV7-2 to TRBJ2-3; D is perhaps TRBD1 or TRBD2 (5 bases each). V was trimmed by 1 base and J by 6 bases, leaving 8 bases between them. Per germline, CDR1 SGHTA and CDR2 FQGNSA. The CDR3 is 13 residues long. In DNA form, the CDR3 reads TGTGCCAGCAGCTTAGTAGGGACCGATACGCAGTATTTT. Its protein product is CASSLVGTDTQYF.

The chain uses TRBV9 and TRBJ2-3; D may be TRBD1 or TRBD2 (5 bases each). This CDR3 region has 17 residues. Trimming took off 0 bases at V and 0 bases at J, with 14 bases between the two ends. Germline CDR1 is SGDLS and CDR2 is YYNGEE. CDR3 region: CASSVGWDLSSTDTQYF. The CDR3 coding sequence is TGTGCCAGCAGCGTAGGCTGGGACCTCTCTAGCACAGATACGCAGTATTTT.

CDR3 DNA sequence: TGTGCCAGCAGTTGGGCGGGGAAGAACACTGAAGCTTTCTTT. Protein sequence: CASSWAGKNTEAFF. The rearrangement uses TRBV27 and TRBJ1-1; D is ambiguous. V was clipped by 4 bases and J by 1 base, with 10 bases between them. The CDR3 has 14 residues. Germline values: CDR1 MNHEY, CDR2 SMNVEV (reference sequence).

This sequence joins TRBV7-9 and TRBJ2-7; D is possibly TRBD2 (6 bases). Trimming pared 5 bases from V and 7 bases from J, leaving 15 bases between. Germline CDR1 SEHNR, CDR2 FQNEAQ (reference sequence). The CDR3 totals 13 residues. CDR3 sequence reads: CASSPKYSGEQYF. The CDR3 DNA reads TGTGCCAGCAGCCCAAAGTATAGCGGTGAGCAGTACTTC.

This sequence joins TRBV19 and TRBJ1-5; 8 bases are shared with TRBD1. Trimming removed 4 bases from V and 1 base from J; junction bases left unmatched: 9. Germline V gene lookup returns CDR1 LNHDA and CDR2 SQIVND (reference sequence). The CDR3 is made up of 17 amino acids. CDR3 DNA sequence: TGTGCCAGTAGTAGCTACCGGGACAGGCCAAGCAATCAGCCCCAGCATTTT. Amino acids: CASSSYRDRPSNQPQHF.

The genes are TRBV19 and TRBJ1-2; TRBD1 might be the D (5 bases). CDR3 size: 14 residues. Germline V gives CDR1 LNHDA, CDR2 SQIVND (reference sequence). Trimming stripped 7 bases from V and 11 bases from J, with 23 bases between. The CDR3 region is CASNSRGQGLIYTF. DNA for the CDR3: TGTGCCAGTAACTCGAGAGGGCAGGGACTGATTTACACCTTC.

V usage is TRBV27 and J usage is TRBJ2-1; D might be TRBD1 or TRBD2, each matching 5 bases. Germline values: CDR1 MNHEY, CDR2 SMNVEV (reference sequence). The CDR3 has 15 amino acids. The ends were cut back, 3 bases at V and 7 bases at J, with 16 bases in the middle. CDR3 residues: CASSFRDGLGNEQFF. In nucleotides, the CDR3 is TGTGCCAGCAGTTTCAGGGACGGCCTCGGAAATGAGCAGTTCTTC.